This entry lists 15 T cell receptor beta chains sequenced from one sample in a study of Ad26.COV2.S vaccination and SARS-CoV-2 variants (TCRdb year 2021). This specimen's treatment or condition label, interpreted: around 19 received Ad26.COV2.S at low or high dose, single or two shots; roughly 5 received placebo; per-sample allocation not given. Repertoires of vaccine and placebo recipients were sequenced from samples taken on day 63 after the first injection. Receptor amplification or capture employed the immunoSEQ multiplex PCR assay. Drawn from immuneACCESS, this table holds only the in-frame rearrangements with V and J called that TCRdb kept. Clones are partly lost; checked studies trace under half to an unresolved V gene and leave the rest unexplained. This sample lists around 400,000 clones; around nine tenths were detected once. 10% to 15% of the sample rests with the top ten. The starting material was peripheral blood, obtained in a trial of Ad26.COV2.S vaccine versus placebo. The receptors were sampled from a person between 18 and 59 years old who received the Ad26.COV2.S COVID-19 vaccine or a placebo.

This chain connects TRBV9 to TRBJ2-2, with D possibly TRBD1 on 5 matching bases. V lost 1 base and J lost 4, with 8 bases in between. This CDR3 has 14 residues. Germline loops: CDR1 SGDLS, CDR2 YYNGEE. Here the CDR3 reads CASSVMQGTGELFF. CDR3 coding DNA: TGTGCCAGCAGCGTAATGCAGGGCACCGGGGAGCTGTTTTTT. Together with reference TRBV9 and TRBJ2-2, the CDR3 gives the full variable domain: DSGVTQTPKHLITATGQRVTLRCSPRSGDLSVYWYQQSLDQGLQFLIQYYNGEERAKGNILERFSAQQFPDLHSELNLSSLELGDSALYFCASSVMQGTGELFFGEGSRLTVL.

The CDR3 here is CASSQGRGQETQYF. CDR3 in DNA: TGTGCCAGCAGTCAAGGCAGGGGCCAAGAGACCCAGTACTTC. The chain carries TRBV27 and TRBJ2-5; maybe TRBD1 (6 bases). The V gene lost 5 bases and the J gene lost 1 base, with 11 bases spanning the gap. The V gene's germline CDR1 is MNHEY and CDR2 SMNVEV (reference sequence). The CDR3 has 14 residues.

V usage is TRBV10-3 and J usage is TRBJ2-7; 7 bases are a match to TRBD1. V shed 2 bases and J 1 base; nucleotides not matched to a gene: 11. The germline gives CDR1 ENHRY, CDR2 SYGVKD. This CDR3 comprises 17 residues. The CDR3 nucleotides read TGTGCCATCAGTGAGGGACAGGCTTCCACTCCTTCCTACGAGCAGTACTTC. Translation gives CAISEGQASTPSYEQYF.

This clone has just one count. The genes are TRBV5-1 and TRBJ2-1, with 7 bases that match TRBD1. The V and J ends lost 2 bases and 1 base, in that order; junction bases with no gene match: 3. The CDR3 sequence is 15 residues long. Germline values: CDR1 SGHRS, CDR2 YFSETQ. As DNA, the CDR3 is TGCGCCAGCAGCTTAGGGGGACAGTCCTACAATGAGCAGTTCTTC. Translation gives CASSLGGQSYNEQFF.

The chain has TRBV10-3 and TRBJ1-2, with D unclear. This CDR3 contains 12 residues. V lost 3 bases and J 8 bases, leaving 10 bases between the germline ends. Germline CDR1 and CDR2: ENHRY and SYGVKD. The CDR3 DNA reads as TGTGCCATCAGTGAAGGCCTTAGGGGCTACACCTTC. Translating it yields CAISEGLRGYTF.

The V call is TRBV3-1 (or the pseudogene TRBV3-2), the J call TRBJ2-1; D is possibly TRBD2 (6 bases). Germline V gene lookup returns CDR1 LGHDT and CDR2 YNNKEL (reference sequence). The CDR3 covers 16 residues. The V end lost 8 bases, the J end lost 1 base, and 18 bases lay between the germline ends. CDR3 amino acids: CASHRGGENSYNEQFF. In nucleotides, the CDR3 is TGTGCCAGCCATAGAGGCGGGGAGAATTCCTACAATGAGCAGTTCTTC.

The chain is built from TRBV6-5 and TRBJ2-2, with 10 bases aligning to TRBD1. The germline V gene encodes CDR1 MNHEY and CDR2 SVGAGI. The CDR3 contains 16 residues. The trim removed 2 bases at V and 4 bases at J, leaving 4 bases unmatched. DNA for the CDR3: TGTGCCAGCAGTTACACCGGGACAGGGGTCACCGGGGAGCTGTTTTTT. Protein sequence: CASSYTGTGVTGELFF.

The gene calls are TRBV6-2 or TRBV6-3 and TRBJ2-5; 9 positions agree with TRBD1. Germline V gene lookup returns CDR1 MNHEY and CDR2 SVGEGT. V was pared by 4 bases and J by 2 bases, with 5 bases of the junction left unmatched. The CDR3 is 15 residues long. The CDR3, as DNA: TGTGCCAGCAGTTTCCGGGACAGGGTACAAGAGACCCAGTACTTC. It encodes CASSFRDRVQETQYF.

The chain has TRBV27 and TRBJ1-1; tentative D call: TRBD1 (6 bases). Trimming removed 3 bases from V and 1 base from J, with 9 bases in between. The germline V gene has CDR1 MNHEY and CDR2 SMNVEV (reference sequence). The CDR3 is 14 amino acids. CDR3 bases: TGTGCCAGCAGTTTCGGAGGGGGGAACACTGAAGCTTTCTTT. Translated: CASSFGGGNTEAFF.

The chain joins TRBV5-1 to TRBJ2-1; 8 nucleotides match TRBD2. V trimming: 7 bases; J trimming: 10 bases; junction bases outside the gene matches: 13. Germline V gives CDR1 SGHRS, CDR2 YFSETQ. The CDR3 loop spans 14 amino acids. CDR3 sequence (DNA): TGCGCCAGCCGCGGGGGGCTAGCGGGCTTAGAGCAGTTCTTC. This codes for CASRGGLAGLEQFF. Complete variable domain (other parts from reference TRBV5-1 and TRBJ2-1): KAGVTQTPRYLIKTRGQQVTLSCSPISGHRSVSWYQQTPGQGLQFLFEYFSETQRNKGNFPGRFSGRQFSNSRSEMNVSTLELGDSALYLCASRGGLAGLEQFFGPGTRLTVL.

The rearrangement links TRBV4-1 to TRBJ2-7; D possibly corresponds to TRBD1 (5 bases). The germline gives CDR1 MGHRA, CDR2 YSYEKL. This CDR3 is built from 13 residues. Trimming removed 4 bases at V and 3 bases at J, with 10 bases between. Here the CDR3 reads CASSLTTGYEQYF. In nucleotides, the CDR3 is TGCGCCAGCAGCCTCACTACAGGCTACGAGCAGTACTTC.

The chain joins TRBV5-4 to TRBJ2-1, with 8 bases lining up with TRBD2. Germline trimming cut 7 bases from V and 7 bases from J; bases unmatched to any gene: 7. CDR1 and CDR2 from the germline V gene are SGHNT and YYREEE (reference sequence). The CDR3 is made up of 13 amino acids. The CDR3 is CASQPGGWNEQFF. In DNA form, the CDR3 reads TGTGCCAGCCAACCGGGAGGGTGGAATGAGCAGTTCTTC.

The genes are TRBV4-3 and TRBJ1-1; the D gene is possibly TRBD1 (6 bases). V lost 0 bases and J lost 5, with 13 bases in between. Germline V gene lookup returns CDR1 LGHNA and CDR2 YSLEER. The CDR3 runs 15 residues. DNA for the CDR3: TGCGCCAGCAGCCAAGATCTCACAGGGCGAACTGAAGCTTTCTTT. Encoded protein: CASSQDLTGRTEAFF.

The chain has TRBV10-3 and TRBJ2-7; D remains ambiguous. Per germline, CDR1 ENHRY and CDR2 SYGVKD. The V end was cut by 6 bases, the J end by 0 bases, with 12 bases between. The CDR3 runs to 14 residues. The CDR3 loop reads CAIRTGSNSYEQYF. CDR3 sequence (DNA): TGTGCCATCAGGACGGGCTCGAACTCCTACGAGCAGTACTTC.

In DNA form, the CDR3 reads TGTGCCAGCTCACCTTCGACAGGACCTTACTACGAGCAGTACTTC. It translates to CASSPSTGPYYEQYF. The chain carries TRBV18 and TRBJ2-7; D perhaps matches TRBD1 (6 bases). The V and J ends lost 3 bases and 3 bases respectively, with 15 bases between them. Germline loops: CDR1 KGHSH, CDR2 LQKENI. The CDR3 totals 15 residues.